A selection of T cell receptor beta chains follows, all from one sample in a study of OX40 agonist ivuxolimab in advanced cancers. Some clones are missing from TCRdb's copy, which holds only in-frame ones; the method was immunoSEQ multiplex PCR. The table has about 66,000 clones, roughly 85% seen once. This sample comprised CD4+ or CD8+ T cells sorted from blood, obtained in a trial of the OX40 agonist ivuxolimab. The receptors stem from an adult with an advanced solid tumor such as melanoma, head and neck, liver or kidney cancer. Both conserved end residues are part of each CDR3. D genes are given only for firm matches. Only part of the rows carry a size: once, few, many, or a class if the clone is expanded.

j_gene: TRBJ1-4; v_gene: TRBV30; d_gene: NA; abundance: NA; CDR3nt: TGTGCCTGGAGTGTATTTATGGGGAGTGCAACTAATGAAAAACTGTTTTTT; CDR3aa: CAWSVFMGSATNEKLFF
j_gene: TRBJ1-3; v_gene: TRBV27; d_gene: TRBD1; abundance: NA; CDR3nt: TGTGCCAGCAGAGGGACAGAACGAAACACCATATATTTT; CDR3aa: CASRGTERNTIYF
j_gene: TRBJ2-3; v_gene: TRBV9; d_gene: TRBD2; abundance: NA; CDR3nt: TGTGCCAGCAGCGTATCTGGGGGGGACCCCACAGATACGCAGTATTTT; CDR3aa: CASSVSGGDPTDTQYF
j_gene: TRBJ2-2; v_gene: TRBV5-1; d_gene: TRBD1; abundance: NA; CDR3nt: TGCGCCAGCTCCGGGACAGGGGGCTTCGGGGAGCTGTTTTTT; CDR3aa: CASSGTGGFGELFF
j_gene: TRBJ1-5; v_gene: TRBV19; d_gene: TRBD1; abundance: NA; CDR3nt: TGTGCCAGTAGTACTCCGACAGGGTCGGGCAATCAGCCCCAGCATTTT; CDR3aa: CASSTPTGSGNQPQHF
j_gene: TRBJ2-5; v_gene: TRBV5-1; d_gene: NA; abundance: NA; CDR3nt: TGCGCCACGAAGAGGGGGGCTCAAGAGACCCAGTACTTC; CDR3aa: CATKRGAQETQYF
j_gene: TRBJ2-3; v_gene: TRBV5-8; d_gene: NA; abundance: NA; CDR3nt: TGTGCCAGCAGCTTGGGGTCTGGGGTAAGAGATACGCAGTATTTT; CDR3aa: CASSLGSGVRDTQYF
j_gene: TRBJ2-2; v_gene: TRBV19; d_gene: NA; abundance: NA; CDR3nt: TGTGCCGCCATGGGGGGTCCCGGGGAGCTGTTTTTT; CDR3aa: CAAMGGPGELFF
j_gene: TRBJ1-6; v_gene: TRBV7-2; d_gene: NA; abundance: few; CDR3nt: TGTGCCAGCAGCTTAGGATGGTATAATTCACCCCTCCACTTT; CDR3aa: CASSLGWYNSPLHF
j_gene: TRBJ1-2; v_gene: TRBV6-1; d_gene: NA; abundance: NA; CDR3nt: TGTGCCAGCACCGCGGACGGAAGCTATGGCTACACCTTC; CDR3aa: CASTADGSYGYTF
j_gene: TRBJ1-1; v_gene: TRBV6-1; d_gene: NA; abundance: NA; CDR3nt: TGTGCCAGCGAGGACAGAATCACTGAAGCTTTCTTT; CDR3aa: CASEDRITEAFF
j_gene: TRBJ2-1; v_gene: TRBV4-1; d_gene: NA; abundance: NA; CDR3nt: TGCGCCAGCAGCCAAATGTCGTCCCCCTATGAGCAGTTCTTC; CDR3aa: CASSQMSSPYEQFF
j_gene: TRBJ1-1; v_gene: TRBV5-1; d_gene: NA; abundance: once; CDR3nt: TGCGCCAGCAGCGCGGGGAATCTGAACACTGAAGCTTTCTTT; CDR3aa: CASSAGNLNTEAFF
j_gene: TRBJ1-5; v_gene: TRBV6-6; d_gene: NA; abundance: NA; CDR3nt: TGTGCCAGCAGTTACGTGGTAGACCAGCCCCAGCATTTT; CDR3aa: CASSYVVDQPQHF
j_gene: TRBJ2-7; v_gene: TRBV7-2; d_gene: NA; abundance: NA; CDR3nt: TGTGCCAGCAGCTCACCTCGGGGGGCTTACGAGCAGTACTTC; CDR3aa: CASSSPRGAYEQYF
j_gene: TRBJ1-1; v_gene: TRBV27; d_gene: TRBD1; abundance: NA; CDR3nt: TGTGCCAGCAGTTTTTCCGCAGGGGGGTTCACTGAAGCTTTCTTT; CDR3aa: CASSFSAGGFTEAFF
j_gene: TRBJ1-5; v_gene: TRBV2; d_gene: NA; abundance: NA; CDR3nt: TGTGCCAGCAGTGACCGGGGAAGGAGGAGGAATCAGCCCCAGCATTTT; CDR3aa: CASSDRGRRRNQPQHF
j_gene: TRBJ1-1; v_gene: TRBV7-3; d_gene: NA; abundance: NA; CDR3nt: TGTGCCAGCAGCTTAGGAGCATTGAACACTGAAGCTTTCTTT; CDR3aa: CASSLGALNTEAFF
j_gene: TRBJ1-5; v_gene: TRBV6-5; d_gene: NA; abundance: few; CDR3nt: TGTGCCAGCAGTTCAGGGTTATTGCATCAGCCCCAGCATTTT; CDR3aa: CASSSGLLHQPQHF
j_gene: TRBJ2-7; v_gene: TRBV9; d_gene: TRBD1; abundance: NA; CDR3nt: TGTGCCAGCAGCGTTCAGGACAGGCCCTCCTACGAGCAGTACTTC; CDR3aa: CASSVQDRPSYEQYF
j_gene: TRBJ2-5; v_gene: TRBV11-3; d_gene: NA; abundance: NA; CDR3nt: TGTGCCAGCAGCCCTGACTCCGGGTCCAGGGGAGAGACCCAGTACTTC; CDR3aa: CASSPDSGSRGETQYF
j_gene: TRBJ1-4; v_gene: TRBV9; d_gene: NA; abundance: once; CDR3nt: TGTGCCAGCAGCGCCGCCCGGGAACGTGAAAAACTGTTTTTT; CDR3aa: CASSAAREREKLFF
j_gene: TRBJ2-3; v_gene: TRBV19; d_gene: NA; abundance: NA; CDR3nt: TGTGCCACTCAGACAGGTTACACAGATACGCAGTATTTT; CDR3aa: CATQTGYTDTQYF
j_gene: TRBJ1-5; v_gene: TRBV28; d_gene: TRBD1; abundance: NA; CDR3nt: TGTGCCAGCAGTCTATGGACAGGACAAGCTCAGCCCCAGCATTTT; CDR3aa: CASSLWTGQAQPQHF
j_gene: TRBJ2-7; v_gene: TRBV9; d_gene: NA; abundance: NA; CDR3nt: TGTGCCAGCAGCGTTGCCGGGACATTATACGAGCAGTACTTC; CDR3aa: CASSVAGTLYEQYF
j_gene: TRBJ2-7; v_gene: TRBV28; d_gene: TRBD2; abundance: NA; CDR3nt: TGTGCCAGCAGCATTGTGGCAACCGGGACTAGCGGCTACGAGCAGTACTTC; CDR3aa: CASSIVATGTSGYEQYF
j_gene: TRBJ2-2; v_gene: TRBV5-5; d_gene: TRBD2; abundance: NA; CDR3nt: TGTGCCAGCAGCTCAGGTCTAGCGGGGGGTCTCACCGGGGAGCTGTTTTTT; CDR3aa: CASSSGLAGGLTGELFF
j_gene: TRBJ2-1; v_gene: TRBV15; d_gene: NA; abundance: NA; CDR3nt: TGTGCCACCAGCAGGGGAAATACGGGGTACAATGAGCAGTTCTTC; CDR3aa: CATSRGNTGYNEQFF
j_gene: TRBJ1-2; v_gene: TRBV2; d_gene: NA; abundance: NA; CDR3nt: TGTGCCAGCTCAATCCGGGTGGCGCGTGGCTACACCTTC; CDR3aa: CASSIRVARGYTF
j_gene: TRBJ1-3; v_gene: TRBV7-2; d_gene: NA; abundance: NA; CDR3nt: TGTGCCAGCACCAGGGCGGACGGAAACACCATATATTTT; CDR3aa: CASTRADGNTIYF
j_gene: TRBJ1-2; v_gene: TRBV4-3; d_gene: NA; abundance: NA; CDR3nt: TGCGCCAGCAGCCAAGTCTTAGGCAGCGCTAACTATGGCTACACCTTC; CDR3aa: CASSQVLGSANYGYTF
j_gene: TRBJ2-7; v_gene: TRBV10-1; d_gene: NA; abundance: NA; CDR3nt: TGCGCCAGCAGTGAGTCGCCAGAGCAGTACTTC; CDR3aa: CASSESPEQYF
j_gene: TRBJ1-2; v_gene: TRBV6-5; d_gene: NA; abundance: medium-sized; CDR3nt: TGTGCCAGCAGTCGATACCAAGGTATAGATGGCTACACCTTC; CDR3aa: CASSRYQGIDGYTF
j_gene: TRBJ2-2; v_gene: TRBV5-4; d_gene: NA; abundance: NA; CDR3nt: TGTGCCAGCAGCACAGGGTATAAGGGTACCGGGAAGCTGTTTTTT; CDR3aa: CASSTGYKGTGKLFF
j_gene: TRBJ2-1; v_gene: TRBV15; d_gene: NA; abundance: NA; CDR3nt: TGTGCCACCAGCAGAGTTGCGGGGTGGGGCTCCTACAATGAGCAGTTCTTC; CDR3aa: CATSRVAGWGSYNEQFF
j_gene: TRBJ1-1; v_gene: TRBV5-1; d_gene: TRBD1; abundance: NA; CDR3nt: TGCGCCAGCAGCTTCCAGGACAGGGGGCGCTTGGGAACTGAAGCTTTCTTT; CDR3aa: CASSFQDRGRLGTEAFF
j_gene: TRBJ1-3; v_gene: TRBV6-5; d_gene: TRBD1; abundance: NA; CDR3nt: TGTGCCAGTCGGACAGGCAGCGATGGAAACACCATATATTTT; CDR3aa: CASRTGSDGNTIYF
j_gene: TRBJ2-7; v_gene: TRBV13; d_gene: TRBD1; abundance: NA; CDR3nt: TGTGCCAGCAGCTTACCCGGGACAGGGGGGTACGAGCAGTACTTC; CDR3aa: CASSLPGTGGYEQYF
j_gene: TRBJ1-5; v_gene: TRBV28; d_gene: NA; abundance: NA; CDR3nt: TGTGCCAGCGGGGTCTTCAATCAGCCCCAGCATTTT; CDR3aa: CASGVFNQPQHF
j_gene: TRBJ2-5; v_gene: TRBV2; d_gene: NA; abundance: NA; CDR3nt: TGTGCCAGCAGTGTTCGAGGGGGGACCCAGTACTTC; CDR3aa: CASSVRGGTQYF
j_gene: TRBJ2-7; v_gene: TRBV28; d_gene: NA; abundance: NA; CDR3nt: TGTGCCAGCAGATTCGCACGGGCGTCCTACGAGCAGTACTTC; CDR3aa: CASRFARASYEQYF
j_gene: TRBJ2-1; v_gene: TRBV4-1; d_gene: NA; abundance: few; CDR3nt: TGCGCCAGCAGCCTAGTTCGACTCCTCTCCTACAATGAGCAGTTCTTC; CDR3aa: CASSLVRLLSYNEQFF
j_gene: TRBJ2-1; v_gene: TRBV28; d_gene: NA; abundance: once; CDR3nt: TGTGCCAGCAGTCCTTACCATACAGGGTACGCCTACAATGAGCAGTTCTTC; CDR3aa: CASSPYHTGYAYNEQFF
j_gene: TRBJ2-4; v_gene: TRBV9; d_gene: NA; abundance: NA; CDR3nt: TGTGCCAGCAGCGTAAACCAGCGGAAAAACATTCAGTACTTC; CDR3aa: CASSVNQRKNIQYF
j_gene: TRBJ1-1; v_gene: TRBV5-4; d_gene: TRBD1; abundance: NA; CDR3nt: TGTGCCAGCAGCTTGGACAGGGGTTTGTCCACTGAAGCTTTCTTT; CDR3aa: CASSLDRGLSTEAFF
j_gene: TRBJ2-7; v_gene: TRBV28; d_gene: NA; abundance: once; CDR3nt: TGTGCCAGCGGGAGTCCCCCAAGCTCCTACGAGCAGTACTTC; CDR3aa: CASGSPPSSYEQYF
j_gene: TRBJ2-3; v_gene: TRBV6-5; d_gene: NA; abundance: NA; CDR3nt: TGTGCCAGCAGGGAGACGATCGCAGATACGCAGTATTTT; CDR3aa: CASRETIADTQYF
j_gene: TRBJ1-2; v_gene: TRBV6-4; d_gene: NA; abundance: NA; CDR3nt: TGTGCCAGCAGTGACAGGGGTGTTGGTGGCTACACCTTC; CDR3aa: CASSDRGVGGYTF
j_gene: TRBJ2-3; v_gene: TRBV9; d_gene: TRBD2; abundance: once; CDR3nt: TGTGCCAGCAGCCCGGGGGGGCGGCAGAGCACAGATACGCAGTATTTT; CDR3aa: CASSPGGRQSTDTQYF
j_gene: TRBJ2-1; v_gene: TRBV4-1; d_gene: TRBD2; abundance: NA; CDR3nt: TGCGCCAGCAGCCAAGATGGATTAGCGGGGGGCTACAATGAGCAGTTCTTC; CDR3aa: CASSQDGLAGGYNEQFF
j_gene: TRBJ2-7; v_gene: TRBV30; d_gene: NA; abundance: few; CDR3nt: TGTGCCTGGAGCGGCCCACTCTGGGACATTTACGAGCAGTACTTC; CDR3aa: CAWSGPLWDIYEQYF
j_gene: TRBJ1-2; v_gene: TRBV19; d_gene: NA; abundance: NA; CDR3nt: TGTGCCAGTAATTTGGCGGACTATGGCTACACCTTC; CDR3aa: CASNLADYGYTF
j_gene: TRBJ1-2; v_gene: TRBV6-4; d_gene: NA; abundance: NA; CDR3nt: TGTGCCAGCCCCAATCGGGAGGCAACTAACTATGGCTACACCTTC; CDR3aa: CASPNREATNYGYTF
j_gene: TRBJ2-1; v_gene: TRBV9; d_gene: NA; abundance: NA; CDR3nt: TGTGCCAGCAGCGTAGCTGCAGGGACATTGCTTAAGGATGAGCAGTTCTTC; CDR3aa: CASSVAAGTLLKDEQFF
j_gene: TRBJ2-3; v_gene: TRBV9; d_gene: TRBD2; abundance: NA; CDR3nt: TGTGCCAGCAGCGTAGCGGCAGCGGGGGGGACAGATACGCAGTATTTT; CDR3aa: CASSVAAAGGTDTQYF
j_gene: TRBJ2-7; v_gene: TRBV7-2; d_gene: NA; abundance: NA; CDR3nt: TGTGCCAGCAGTCAGGGACTTCTTGGCGAGCAGTACTTC; CDR3aa: CASSQGLLGEQYF
j_gene: TRBJ2-2; v_gene: TRBV2; d_gene: TRBD1; abundance: once; CDR3nt: TGTGCCAGCAGTCGAACAGGGGGCACCGGGGAGCTGTTTTTT; CDR3aa: CASSRTGGTGELFF